This T cell receptor (beta chain) was sequenced during a study of Graves' ophthalmopathy and Graves' hyperthyroidism. Study-wide findings and caveats: The model's prediction of ophthalmopathy progression had about 70% sensitivity and 72% to 75% specificity.

Researchers took RNA transcripts and amplified TCR beta CDR3 regions from them. First-round RT-PCR employed HTBI primers, with a second-round multiplex PCR after it. TCRdb processed the multiplex PCR reads anew with MiXCR; each CDR3 protein has one entry. The data hold 260,000 or so distinct CDR3 sequences, with 45% observed a single time. The CDR3 is 16 amino acids. Trimming left V 4 bases short and J 4 bases short, with 14 bases between. Germline V gives CDR1 ENHRY, CDR2 SYGVKD. Disease in donors with ophthalmopathy had moderate-to-severe activity, CAS ≥3, NOSPECS ≥4 and under 3 months' duration. In regard to this clonotype: Its matching antigen is unknown.

This clonotype originated in an adult man with Graves' ophthalmopathy. The material sequenced was peripheral blood. This rearrangement joins TRBV10-3 to TRBJ1-6; weak D call: TRBD1 (5 bases). The CDR3 nucleotides are TGTGCCATCAGTGGTGGGGGAATTGGGTATAATTCACCCCTCCACTTT. It translates to CAISGGGIGYNSPLHF.